This T cell receptor beta chain was recorded in a study of human T cells and chemical hapten exposure. Overall study context: The study lasted roughly 26 weeks, and patients were dosed weekly with diphenylcyclopropenone on the scalp throughout.

TCRdb analysed the RACE reads with MiXCR anew, one entry per CDR3 protein. There are about 80,000 distinct CDR3 sequences in the sample; about 15% occur only once, and more than 3.5% lies in the top ten. This clonotype was counted ten times or more. Germline values: CDR1 SGHTA, CDR2 FQGNSA. The CDR3 is 13 amino acids. V lost 5 bases to trimming and J lost 3 bases, with 10 bases between them. Described time point: pre-sensitization, week 0. This sample's treatment: therapeutic diphenylcyclopropenone sensitization with weekly scalp DPC. In every case, blood was obtained before the patch test was applied. Unfractionated whole blood was the source of the extracted total RNA.

The J gene is TRBJ1-1, the V gene TRBV7-2, with a tentative D call TRBD1 (6 bases). This TCR came from a woman in her forties or fifties with alopecia areata. Some clones in this sample may be carry-over from other donors' samples. The sample was whole blood, taken in connection with sensitization to the hapten diphenylcyclopropenone (DPC). The CDR3 protein is CASSEQGDTEAFF. CDR3 coding DNA: TGTGCCAGCAGCGAACAGGGCGACACTGAAGCTTTCTTT. The variable domain in full, completed from reference TRBV7-2 and TRBJ1-1, reads GAGVSQSPSNKVTEKGKDVELRCDPISGHTALYWYRQSLGQGLEFLIYFQGNSAPDKSGLPSDRFSAERTGGSVSTLTIQRTQQEDSAVYLCASSEQGDTEAFFGQGTRLTVV.